One sample yielded the 13 T cell receptor beta chains listed below, sequenced in a study of blood T cell repertoires in COVID-19. Method: immunoSEQ multiplex PCR; TCRdb's copy keeps in-frame clones and lacks some. Altogether 300,000 to 350,000 clones are present, 87% being singletons, with the ten largest covering roughly 2.3%. The sample was peripheral blood. These receptors all come from a young man with active or convalescent COVID-19.

CDR3 in amino acids: CATGTSGGAVEQYF. CDR3 DNA: TGTGCCACCGGTACTAGCGGGGGGGCGGTAGAGCAGTACTTC. V gene TRBV11-2 combines with J gene TRBJ2-7; 13 bases map to TRBD2. The CDR3 consists of 14 residues. V shed 10 bases, J shed 7 bases, and the junction held 10 bases outside the gene matches. In germline, CDR1 is SGHAT, CDR2 FQNNGV.

V and J are TRBV4-2 and TRBJ2-5, with a weak D call TRBD1 (6 bases). Germline CDR1 and CDR2: LGHNA and YNFKEQ. This CDR3 is built from 15 residues. Trimming took 1 base from V and 0 from J, leaving 9 bases between them. In DNA, the CDR3 is TGTGCCAGCAGCCAAGGGACAGCGTACCAAGAGACCCAGTACTTC. This sequence encodes CASSQGTAYQETQYF.

This clone was observed once. This rearrangement joins TRBV7-2 to TRBJ1-1; no definite D call. The CDR3 covers 15 residues. V lost 1 base and J lost 1, with 10 bases in between. CDR1 is SGHTA and CDR2 is FQGNSA in the germline V gene. The CDR3 sequence: CASSLGHSANTEAFF. In DNA, the CDR3 is TGTGCCAGCAGCTTAGGACACTCGGCGAACACTGAAGCTTTCTTT. Variable domain in full (rest from reference TRBV7-2 and TRBJ1-1): GAGVSQSPSNKVTEKGKDVELRCDPISGHTALYWYRQSLGQGLEFLIYFQGNSAPDKSGLPSDRFSAERTGGSVSTLTIQRTQQEDSAVYLCASSLGHSANTEAFFGQGTRLTVV.

This clone was recorded once. The chain couples TRBV7-6 to TRBJ2-5; 10 bases map to TRBD2. V lost 0 bases, J lost 3 bases, and 16 bases stayed unmatched. The CDR3 sequence is 20 residues long. From germline, CDR1 is SGHVS and CDR2 FNYEAQ. The CDR3 bases are TGTGCCAGCAGCTTAGCCCCGGCAGGAGCGGGAGGGTACTTTGAAGAGACCCAGTACTTC. As protein: CASSLAPAGAGGYFEETQYF.

The chain couples TRBV5-1 to TRBJ2-1, with 10 bases identical to TRBD1. With 4 bases clipped from V and 5 bases from J, the junction kept 6 bases outside the gene matches. Germline V gene sequence: CDR1 SGHRS, CDR2 YFSETQ. CDR3 length: 15 residues. The CDR3 DNA sequence: TGCGCCAGCAGCCCGACAGGGGGCTTCGACAATGAGCAGTTCTTC. It specifies CASSPTGGFDNEQFF.

The J gene is TRBJ2-3, the V gene TRBV5-1, with D possibly matching TRBD1 (5 bases). The CDR3 is made up of 14 amino acids. With 1 base removed from V and 2 bases from J, the gap between germline ends came to 8 bases. Germline V lookup: CDR1 SGHRS, CDR2 YFSETQ. The CDR3 region has the DNA TGCGCCAGCAGCTTGAACAGGCTCACAGATACGCAGTATTTT. Amino acid sequence: CASSLNRLTDTQYF.

In its sample, this clone was seen once. The chain has TRBV27 and TRBJ2-7, with D tentatively TRBD1 (8 bases). The CDR3 has 14 amino acids. Trimming shortened V by 2 bases and J by 3 bases, and 11 bases separated the two germline ends. Germline V gives CDR1 MNHEY, CDR2 SMNVEV (reference sequence). CDR3 nucleotide sequence: TGTGCCAGCAGTTTAACAGGGGGGGACTACGAGCAGTACTTC. This sequence encodes CASSLTGGDYEQYF.

CDR3 sequence reads: CASSQGTNTGELFF. Written as DNA, the CDR3 is TGCGCCAGCAGCCAAGGTACGAACACCGGGGAGCTGTTTTTT. The chain recombines TRBV4-1 with TRBJ2-2; D is uncertain. Germline CDR1 is MGHRA and CDR2 is YSYEKL. The CDR3 is 14 residues long. The V end was cut by 1 base, the J end by 0 bases, with 3 bases between.

The V call is TRBV15, the J call TRBJ1-6; TRBD1 matches 7 bases. V was clipped by 0 bases and J by 7 bases; unmatched bases: 6. Germline V gene lookup returns CDR1 LNHNV and CDR2 YYDKDF (reference sequence). This CDR3 has 16 amino acids. CDR3 protein: CATSRELGTANSPLHF. CDR3 nucleotide sequence: TGTGCCACCAGCAGAGAATTGGGGACAGCCAATTCACCCCTCCACTTT.

This clone was counted a few times. The rearrangement links TRBV19 to TRBJ1-1; no clear D. This CDR3 has 16 residues. The V end lost 6 bases, the J end lost 11 bases, and 28 bases lay between the germline ends. Germline CDR1 is LNHDA and CDR2 is SQIVND (reference sequence). Here the CDR3 reads CASSPGMAGPPGWAFF. CDR3 nucleotides: TGTGCCAGTAGCCCCGGGATGGCAGGCCCGCCAGGTTGGGCTTTCTTT.

The rearrangement links TRBV7-8 to TRBJ2-2; a possible D gene is TRBD1 (6 bases). Trimming pared 5 bases from V and 2 bases from J, leaving 9 bases between. The CDR3 length is 14 residues. Per the germline V gene, CDR1 is SGHVS and CDR2 is FQNEAQ. Written as DNA, the CDR3 is TGTGCCAGCAGCCCAGGGGTTAACACCGGGGAGCTGTTTTTT. Translated: CASSPGVNTGELFF.

This chain uses TRBV18 with TRBJ2-1; no reliable D call. Germline loops: CDR1 KGHSH, CDR2 LQKENI. Trimming shortened V by 6 bases and J by 8 bases, and 20 bases separated the two germline ends. The CDR3 totals 15 residues. The CDR3: CASSHKASTVDEQFF. CDR3 nucleotides: TGTGCCAGCTCGCACAAAGCGAGCACGGTAGATGAGCAGTTCTTC.

This sequence joins TRBV19 and TRBJ2-1; 14 bases are a match to TRBD2. V shed 6 bases, J shed 0 bases, and the junction held 1 base outside the gene matches. The V gene's germline CDR1 is LNHDA and CDR2 SQIVND (reference sequence). The CDR3 runs to 16 residues. The CDR3 loop reads CASRTSGRVSYNEQFF. In DNA, the CDR3 is TGTGCCAGTAGGACTAGCGGGAGGGTCTCCTACAATGAGCAGTTCTTC.